A single sample gave rise to the 32 T cell receptor beta chains below, sequenced in a study of blood T cell repertoires in COVID-19. TCRdb keeps only in-frame clones here, not all; method: immunoSEQ multiplex PCR. This repertoire shows 50,000 to 80,000 clones, approximately 82% found once; its top ten account for 5.5% to 6%. Input material: peripheral blood. The receptors originated from a woman aged 60-70 years with acute or convalescent COVID-19.

This sequence joins TRBV18 and TRBJ1-2; D gene ambiguous. Germline V gene lookup returns CDR1 KGHSH and CDR2 LQKENI. The CDR3 length is 12 residues. Trimming removed 2 bases at V and 7 bases at J, with 8 bases between. The CDR3 nucleotides are TGTGCCAGCTCACCAGAGGGCACTGGCTACACCTTC. Amino acid sequence: CASSPEGTGYTF.

The chain couples TRBV10-3 to TRBJ2-2; 11 nucleotides agree with TRBD2. CDR1 is ENHRY, CDR2 SYGVKD, per germline. V lost 4 bases to trimming and J lost 2 bases; unmatched junction nucleotides: 3. CDR3 length: 16 residues. The CDR3 region is CAISGGTSGNTGELFF. The CDR3, as DNA: TGTGCCATCAGTGGTGGGACTAGCGGAAACACCGGGGAGCTGTTTTTT.

A few counts support this clone. The chain couples TRBV7-6 to TRBJ1-2, with TRBD1 as a possible D gene (6 bases). V was cut by 1 base and J by 4 bases, with 10 bases left in between. The CDR3 spans 14 residues. CDR1 SGHVS and CDR2 FNYEAQ come from the germline V gene. The CDR3 nucleotides read TGTGCCAGCAGCTTAGATACAGGGCCCTATGGCTACACCTTC. The encoded protein is CASSLDTGPYGYTF.

The chain has TRBV15 and TRBJ1-4, with no clear D. Germline loops: CDR1 LNHNV, CDR2 YYDKDF (reference sequence). Trimming took 5 bases from V and 3 from J, leaving 13 bases between them. CDR3 size: 15 residues. The CDR3 sequence is CATSPRAASNEKLFF. CDR3 DNA: TGTGCCACCAGCCCTCGAGCGGCTTCTAATGAAAAACTGTTTTTT. The full variable domain, its missing parts supplied by reference TRBV15 and TRBJ1-4, is DAMVIQNPRYQVTQFGKPVTLSCSQTLNHNVMYWYQQKSSQAPKLLFHYYDKDFNNEADTPDNFQSRRPNTSFCFLDIRSPGLGDTAMYLCATSPRAASNEKLFFGSGTQLSVL.

The genes are TRBV21-1 and TRBJ1-1. TRBV21-1 is designated a pseudogene. This CDR3 contains 12 residues. The chain's CDR3 is CASSKGGTEAFF. CDR3 DNA sequence: TGTGCCAGCAGCAAGGGGGGGACTGAAGCTTTCTTT.

The V and J genes are TRBV2 and TRBJ1-2; 7 bases fit TRBD1. The J segment lost 4 bases and the V segment lost 6 bases, leaving 2 bases of the junction unmatched. CDR3 length: 12 amino acids. CDR1 is SNHLY, CDR2 FYNNEI, per germline. The CDR3 coding sequence is TGTGCCAGCAGCGACAGGGTCTATGGCTACACCTTC. Amino acids: CASSDRVYGYTF.

The chain couples TRBV9 to TRBJ1-3; possibly TRBD1 for D (5 bases). This CDR3 comprises 16 residues. Looked up from germline, CDR1 is SGDLS and CDR2 is YYNGEE. The V end lost 3 bases, the J end lost 0 bases, and 13 bases lay between the germline ends. CDR3 protein: CASSAFSGSSGNTIYF. CDR3 nucleotides: TGTGCCAGCAGCGCGTTCTCAGGGTCCTCTGGAAACACCATATATTTT.

V and J are TRBV6-1 and TRBJ2-2, with TRBD2 matching over 8 bases. The germline V gene encodes CDR1 MNHNS and CDR2 SASEGT. V lost 2 bases and J lost 1; bases outside the gene matches: 3. CDR3 length: 16 amino acids. CDR3 protein: CASSERGGWNTGELFF. CDR3 sequence (DNA): TGTGCCAGCAGTGAACGGGGGGGCTGGAACACCGGGGAGCTGTTTTTT.

The chain carries TRBV3-1 (or the pseudogene TRBV3-2) and TRBJ2-3; 13 nucleotides match TRBD2. The germline V gene encodes CDR1 LGHDT and CDR2 YNNKEL (reference sequence). The CDR3 spans 18 residues. V was clipped by 0 bases and J by 6 bases; unmatched bases: 9. CDR3 sequence: CASSQDITSGGDRDTQYF. The CDR3 region has the DNA TGTGCCAGCAGCCAAGATATCACTAGCGGGGGGGACAGGGATACGCAGTATTTT.

The rearrangement links TRBV4-1 to TRBJ2-7; D may be TRBD1 (5 bases). This CDR3 is 16 amino acids long. V was pared by 0 bases and J by 6 bases, with 18 bases between. Germline lookup yields CDR1 MGHRA and CDR2 YSYEKL. CDR3 DNA sequence: TGCGCCAGCAGCCAAGATTTGCAGGGCCTCCCTGTCGAGCAGTACTTC. Protein sequence: CASSQDLQGLPVEQYF.

This sequence joins TRBV6-1 and TRBJ1-1; 9 nucleotides agree with TRBD1. The V and J ends lost 2 bases and 4 bases, in that order; junction bases with no gene match: 8. The CDR3 runs to 16 residues. Germline assignment: CDR1 MNHNS and CDR2 SASEGT. The CDR3 DNA follows: TGTGCCAGCAGTGAATGGGGGACAGGGTTTGCCACTGAAGCTTTCTTT. Protein sequence: CASSEWGTGFATEAFF.

This clone was seen a single time. The genes are TRBV9 and TRBJ1-1, with D possibly being TRBD1 (6 bases). V lost 1 base and J 10 bases, leaving 14 bases between the germline ends. The germline CDR1 and CDR2 sequences are SGDLS and YYNGEE. This CDR3 contains 13 residues. The CDR3, as DNA: TGTGCCAGCAGCGTAACAGGGAGTCCCCCAGCTTTCTTT. Translated, it gives CASSVTGSPPAFF.

The chain couples TRBV4-1 to TRBJ1-3, with a weak D call TRBD1 (5 bases). Trimming removed 3 bases from V and 0 bases from J, with 12 bases in between. Germline values: CDR1 MGHRA, CDR2 YSYEKL. The CDR3 is 16 residues long. The CDR3 region has the DNA TGCGCCAGCAGCCAGCAAGACAGATACTCTGGAAACACCATATATTTT. Encoded protein: CASSQQDRYSGNTIYF.

This clone was recorded only once. The chain joins TRBV9 to TRBJ1-4; 7 bases align to TRBD1. CDR3 length: 16 residues. Germline V gene data show CDR1 as SGDLS and CDR2 as YYNGEE. J gave up 0 bases and V 3 bases, and 5 bases lay outside the gene matches. This CDR3 reads CASSARTGTTNEKLFF. In DNA, the CDR3 is TGTGCCAGCAGCGCCAGGACAGGAACAACTAATGAAAAACTGTTTTTT.

The CDR3 bases are TGTGCCAGCAGCGCCCGACAGGGAGTAGATTCACCCCTCCACTTT. This encodes CASSARQGVDSPLHF. This chain links TRBV9 with TRBJ1-6, with 7 bases aligning to TRBD1. Germline V lookup: CDR1 SGDLS, CDR2 YYNGEE. The CDR3 spans 15 residues. The V gene end was trimmed by 3 bases and the J gene end by 8 bases; junction bases not matched to a gene: 8.

Only one count was recorded for this clone. The gene calls are TRBV5-1 and TRBJ1-2; D call uncertain. V shed 6 bases and J shed 5 bases, with 17 bases lying between them. CDR3 size: 14 residues. The germline V gene has CDR1 SGHRS and CDR2 YFSETQ. CDR3 loop: CASTETGPPYGYTF. CDR3 nucleotide sequence: TGCGCCAGCACCGAAACCGGTCCGCCGTATGGCTACACCTTC.

The chain links TRBV25-1 to TRBJ1-6; no clear D gene. Trimming removed 0 bases at V and 8 bases at J, with 8 bases between. The CDR3 length is 14 residues. Looked up from germline, CDR1 is MGHDK and CDR2 is SYGVNS. The CDR3 spells CASSEYFPDSPLHF. In DNA form, the CDR3 reads TGTGCCAGCAGTGAATATTTCCCGGATTCACCCCTCCACTTT.

The rearrangement joins TRBV5-1 to TRBJ1-1; D gene ambiguous. Germline V CDR1 and CDR2: SGHRS, YFSETQ. The CDR3 spans 14 residues. V lost 0 bases, J lost 0 bases, and 6 bases lay in between. In DNA form, the CDR3 reads TGCGCCAGCAGCTTGGCGGTTCTGAACACTGAAGCTTTCTTT. As protein: CASSLAVLNTEAFF.

The chain links TRBV5-4 to TRBJ2-2, with 12 bases aligning to TRBD2. The germline V gene has CDR1 SGHNT and CDR2 YYREEE (reference sequence). Unmatched junction bases numbered 9, after V lost 0 bases and J lost 3 bases. The CDR3 contains 19 residues. CDR3 in DNA: TGTGCCAGCAGCTTGGCCCCTCTAGCGGGGGGGCATTACACCGGGGAGCTGTTTTTT. Its protein product is CASSLAPLAGGHYTGELFF.

The CDR3 loop reads CASSQLLTGREAFF. CDR3 DNA: TGTGCCAGCAGTCAACTTCTAACAGGTCGAGAAGCTTTCTTT. The chain couples TRBV2 to TRBJ1-1, with D possibly matching TRBD1 (5 bases). V dropped 5 bases and J dropped 8 bases, with 18 bases sitting between them. There are 14 residues in the CDR3. Germline V lookup: CDR1 SNHLY, CDR2 FYNNEI.

CDR3 coding DNA: TGTGCCAGCAGTGAAGCCGCAGGTTCGAACACTGAAGCTTTCTTT. As protein: CASSEAAGSNTEAFF. This sequence joins TRBV6-1 and TRBJ1-1, with unresolved D. CDR1 is MNHNS, CDR2 SASEGT, per germline. The CDR3 extends over 15 amino acids. Between the trimmed V and J ends, which lost 0 bases and 1 base, there was a span of 9 bases.

This chain links TRBV12-3 or TRBV12-4 with TRBJ2-7, with D unclear. V shed 5 bases and J shed 2 bases, with 10 bases lying between them. CDR3 length equals 13 residues. This CDR3 is CASSPTVPYEQYF. The CDR3 DNA follows: TGTGCCAGCAGTCCAACAGTACCCTACGAGCAGTACTTC.

The J gene is TRBJ1-2, the V gene TRBV5-1, with D tentatively TRBD1 (5 bases). The CDR3 has 16 residues. Germline V gives CDR1 SGHRS, CDR2 YFSETQ. V lost 5 bases and J 0 bases, leaving 17 bases between the germline ends. This CDR3 is CASRRNLDRANYGYTF. CDR3 DNA sequence: TGCGCCAGCAGGCGAAACTTAGACAGAGCTAACTATGGCTACACCTTC.

V and J are TRBV10-2 and TRBJ1-5, with TRBD1 matching 10 bases. There are 15 residues in the CDR3. Unmatched junction bases numbered 9, after V lost 6 bases and J lost 7 bases. Germline CDR1 reads WSHSY; CDR2 reads SAAADI. Written as DNA, the CDR3 is TGCGCCAGCAGAAAGGACAGGGGGACTCGGCAGCCCCAGCATTTT. Its protein is CASRKDRGTRQPQHF.

The chain links TRBV14 to TRBJ1-2; possible D gene TRBD1, 5 bases. CDR1 and CDR2 (germline): SGHDN, FVKESK. The V and J ends lost 6 bases and 4 bases respectively, with 18 bases between them. The CDR3 has 15 amino acids. Here the CDR3 reads CASSPNPGTSYGYTF. CDR3 DNA sequence: TGTGCCAGCAGTCCAAACCCCGGGACTAGCTATGGCTACACCTTC. Looking up the rest from reference TRBV14 and TRBJ1-2 gives the full variable domain: EAGVTQFPSHSVIEKGQTVTLRCDPISGHDNLYWYRRVMGKEIKFLLHFVKESKQDESGMPNNRFLAERTGGTYSTLKVQPAELEDSGVYFCASSPNPGTSYGYTFGSGTRLTVV.

The chain joins TRBV25-1 to TRBJ1-2; a weak D match, TRBD1 (6 bases). Germline assignment: CDR1 MGHDK and CDR2 SYGVNS. This CDR3 region has 14 residues. V was clipped by 6 bases and J by 6 bases, with 17 bases between them. CDR3: CASSGWQGNHGYTF. The CDR3 nucleotides read TGTGCCAGCAGCGGGTGGCAGGGGAACCATGGCTACACCTTC.

This clone was recorded a few times. The rearrangement uses TRBV7-6 and TRBJ1-3, with 7 bases matching TRBD1. Trimming took 3 bases from V and 4 from J; bases not matched to a gene: 9. Germline V gene sequence: CDR1 SGHVS, CDR2 FNYEAQ. CDR3 size: 16 residues. The CDR3 nucleotides are TGTGCCAGCAGCTTGGGGACAGCGGCTGGGGGAAACACCATATATTTT. It codes for CASSLGTAAGGNTIYF.

CDR3 bases: TGTGCCAGTAGTATCCCCAAACTAGCGGGGGGGGCCAATGAGCAGTTCTTC. Translated, it gives CASSIPKLAGGANEQFF. This chain connects TRBV19 to TRBJ2-1, with 13 bases lining up with TRBD2. The germline CDR1 and CDR2 sequences are LNHDA and SQIVND (reference sequence). J was trimmed by 6 bases and V by 3 bases; bases with no gene match: 8. The CDR3 is 17 amino acids.

The V and J genes are TRBV5-6 and TRBJ1-4; D is ambiguous. The V gene's germline CDR1 is SGHDT and CDR2 YYEEEE. CDR3 length: 13 residues. V was shortened by 4 bases and J by 8 bases, with 12 bases between the two germline ends. This CDR3 is CASSERGMEKLFF. In nucleotides, the CDR3 is TGTGCCAGCAGCGAGAGAGGTATGGAAAAACTGTTTTTT.

This chain connects TRBV12-3 or TRBV12-4 to TRBJ1-2; D not resolved. V was cut by 1 base and J by 7 bases, with 10 bases left in between. The CDR3 contains 13 residues. The CDR3 sequence is CASSLGGNGGYTF. The CDR3 coding sequence is TGTGCCAGCAGTTTAGGAGGGAACGGTGGCTACACCTTC.

CDR3 sequence reads: CASSLTAEREKLFF. The CDR3 DNA is TGCGCCAGCAGCTTGACGGCAGAGAGGGAAAAACTGTTTTTT. The genes are TRBV5-1 and TRBJ1-4, with unresolved D. V shed 1 base and J shed 8 bases, with 12 bases lying between them. Germline V lookup: CDR1 SGHRS, CDR2 YFSETQ. CDR3 length: 14 amino acids.

This chain links TRBV19 with TRBJ1-6; D might be TRBD1 (5 bases). This CDR3 spans 15 amino acids. With 3 bases removed from V and 4 bases from J, the gap between germline ends came to 10 bases. Looked up from germline, CDR1 is LNHDA and CDR2 is SQIVND (reference sequence). The CDR3 here is CASSMRGSYNSPLHF. The CDR3 DNA follows: TGTGCCAGTAGTATGCGGGGGTCATATAATTCACCCCTCCACTTT.